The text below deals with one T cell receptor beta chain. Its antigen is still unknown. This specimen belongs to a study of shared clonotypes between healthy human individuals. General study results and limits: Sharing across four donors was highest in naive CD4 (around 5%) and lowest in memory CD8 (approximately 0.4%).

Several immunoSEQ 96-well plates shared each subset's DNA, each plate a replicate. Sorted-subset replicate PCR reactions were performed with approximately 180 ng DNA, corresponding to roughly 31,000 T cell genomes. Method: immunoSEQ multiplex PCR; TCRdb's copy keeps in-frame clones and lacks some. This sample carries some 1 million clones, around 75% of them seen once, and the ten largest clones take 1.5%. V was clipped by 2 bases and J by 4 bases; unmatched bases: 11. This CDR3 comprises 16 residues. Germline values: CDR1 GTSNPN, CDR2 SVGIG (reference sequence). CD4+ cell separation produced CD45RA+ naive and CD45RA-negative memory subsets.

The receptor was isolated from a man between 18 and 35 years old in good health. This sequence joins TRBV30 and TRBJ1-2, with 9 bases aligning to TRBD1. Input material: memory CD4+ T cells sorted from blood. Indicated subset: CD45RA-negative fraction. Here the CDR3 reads CAWSSNELDRGYGYTF. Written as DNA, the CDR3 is TGTGCCTGGAGTTCTAATGAACTGGACAGGGGCTATGGCTACACCTTC.